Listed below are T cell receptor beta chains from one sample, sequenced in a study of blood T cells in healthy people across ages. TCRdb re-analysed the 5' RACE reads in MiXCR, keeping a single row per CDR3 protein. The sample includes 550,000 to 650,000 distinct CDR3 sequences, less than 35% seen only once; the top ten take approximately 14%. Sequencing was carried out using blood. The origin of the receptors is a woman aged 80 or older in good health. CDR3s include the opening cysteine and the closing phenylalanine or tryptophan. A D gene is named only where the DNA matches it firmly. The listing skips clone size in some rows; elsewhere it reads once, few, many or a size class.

TGCAGTGCTAGAGCAACAGGGGGATTCGGCTACACCTTC,CSARATGGFGYTF,TRBD1,TRBV20-1,NA,TRBJ1-2
TGCAGTGCTTCACCGGGACTAGCGGGGGGAACCTACAATGAGCAGTTCTTC,CSASPGLAGGTYNEQFF,TRBD2,TRBV20-1,NA,TRBJ2-1
TGTGCCAGCAGCCAGGGACGTCCTTGGGGCTACGAGCAGTACTTC,CASSQGRPWGYEQYF,NA,TRBV6-6,NA,TRBJ2-7
TGCAGTGCTAGACGACCGGGACAGGTCGGTTCACCCCTCCACTTT,CSARRPGQVGSPLHF,TRBD1,TRBV20-1,many,TRBJ1-6
TGCGCCAGCAGCCAGGGGACCGCAGTTCTGAGCGAGCAGTACTTC,CASSQGTAVLSEQYF,NA,TRBV4-1,few,TRBJ2-7
TGTGCCTGGAGTGTAGTGGGGAATGAGCAGTTCTTC,CAWSVVGNEQFF,NA,TRBV30,NA,TRBJ2-1
TGCAGTGCTAGGGGCAGGCTGAGCACTGAAGCTTTCTTT,CSARGRLSTEAFF,NA,TRBV20-1,NA,TRBJ1-1
TGTGCCAGCAGCCCATCCACAGGGCGTGGATACTATGGCTACACCTTC,CASSPSTGRGYYGYTF,NA,TRBV7-3,many,TRBJ1-2
TGTGCCAGCAGTGGGGGAGCGGGGGGATACAATGAGCAGTTCTTC,CASSGGAGGYNEQFF,TRBD2,TRBV12-3/TRBV12-4,NA,TRBJ2-1
TGTGCCAGCAGTTTGATCGGCGGCGCTGAAGCTTTCTTT,CASSLIGGAEAFF,NA,TRBV12-3/TRBV12-4,many,TRBJ1-1
TGCGCCAGCAGCTTGGGGAACCCAGCCCCAACTAATGAAAAACTGTTTTTT,CASSLGNPAPTNEKLFF,NA,TRBV5-1,NA,TRBJ1-4
TGTGCCAGCAGCTTAACGAAGGCCGGCCTAGCGGGGGTCACAGATACGCAGTATTTT,CASSLTKAGLAGVTDTQYF,TRBD2,TRBV7-2,many,TRBJ2-3
TGTGCCAGCAGCCCTCAGGGCGATGGCTACACCTTC,CASSPQGDGYTF,NA,TRBV7-2,many,TRBJ1-2
TGTGCCAGCAGTCCCGGGACAGGAGGGCAAGAGACCCAGTTCTTC,CASSPGTGGQETQFF,TRBD1,TRBV6-1,NA,TRBJ2-1
TGTGCCAGCAGCGGGGGACGGGGGCGGCCCTATGGCTACACCTTC,CASSGGRGRPYGYTF,NA,TRBV9,few,TRBJ1-2
TGTGCCATCAGTAAAGGGGCGGATCAGCCCCAGCATTTT,CAISKGADQPQHF,NA,TRBV10-3,NA,TRBJ1-5
TGTGCCAGCAGTTTATCCGGGGCCCCGAAAACCGCTGAGCAGTTCTTC,CASSLSGAPKTAEQFF,NA,TRBV12-3/TRBV12-4,few,TRBJ2-1
TGTGCCAGCAGTGAAGCGCAAGGGACAGTGGGAGATACGCAGTATTTT,CASSEAQGTVGDTQYF,TRBD1,TRBV2,many,TRBJ2-3
TGTGCCAGCAGCTACAGGGAAACGAACACTGGAGCTTTCTTT,CASSYRETNTGAFF,NA,TRBV7-8,NA,TRBJ1-1
TGTGCCAGCAGCAGCGGACAGGGGAGATACACTGAAGCTTTCTTT,CASSSGQGRYTEAFF,TRBD1,TRBV5-5,few,TRBJ1-1
TGTGCCAGCAGTTACGGACGGGGTGACGCAGATACGCAGTATTTT,CASSYGRGDADTQYF,NA,TRBV6-5,few,TRBJ2-3
TGTGCCAGCAGCTTAGAGGCAGGGGTCCCCTCCTACAATGAGCAGTACTTC,CASSLEAGVPSYNEQYF,NA,TRBV7-6,NA,TRBJ2-7
TGTGCCTGTCATGACAGGGGACACCCCAAGAACACTGAAGCTTTCTTT,CACHDRGHPKNTEAFF,TRBD1,TRBV30,few,TRBJ1-1